Presented here are 5 T cell receptor beta chains from one specimen sequenced in a study of STAT5B mutations in CD4+ large granular lymphocyte leukemia. Clones were sequenced by immunoSEQ multiplex PCR, and TCRdb holds only the in-frame ones, with some missing. This sample carries around 43,000 clones, 65% to 90% of them seen once, and the ten largest clones take 2.6%. The sequenced sample was CD4+ T cells from blood buffy coats. These receptors were taken from a human donor in good health.

The chain combines TRBV5-1 with TRBJ2-1, with D possibly TRBD2 on 6 matching bases. The CDR3 contains 15 residues. Germline V gives CDR1 SGHRS, CDR2 YFSETQ. Deletions cut 3 bases from V and 5 bases from J, with 15 bases between. The CDR3 sequence is CASSWRDGKNNEQFF. The CDR3 bases are TGCGCCAGCAGCTGGAGGGACGGGAAAAACAATGAGCAGTTCTTC.

V gene TRBV5-1 combines with J gene TRBJ2-7, with D unclear. V lost 3 bases to trimming and J lost 5 bases, with 15 bases between them. The CDR3 sequence is 14 residues long. Germline CDR1 reads SGHRS; CDR2 reads YFSETQ. The chain's CDR3 is CASSWTESPNEQYF. DNA for the CDR3: TGCGCCAGCAGCTGGACGGAATCACCTAACGAGCAGTACTTC.

The V gene is TRBV18, the J gene TRBJ2-3, with TRBD2 matching 10 bases. This CDR3 has 17 amino acids. Germline CDR1 and CDR2: KGHSH and LQKENI. The V segment lost 6 bases and the J segment 1 base; nucleotides outside the gene matches: 10. DNA of the CDR3: TGTGCCAGCTCTCTCACCGCAACTAGCGGGGGCACAGATACGCAGTATTTT. Protein product: CASSLTATSGGTDTQYF.

This clone showed up just once. The rearrangement uses TRBV5-1 and TRBJ1-3, with D tentatively TRBD1 (6 bases). Between the trimmed V and J ends, which lost 1 base and 2 bases, there was a span of 7 bases. The CDR3 has 14 amino acids. Germline loops: CDR1 SGHRS, CDR2 YFSETQ. CDR3 protein: CASSLQGTGNTIYF. For the CDR3, the DNA is TGCGCCAGCAGCTTGCAGGGGACTGGAAACACCATATATTTT.

The rearrangement links TRBV10-2 to TRBJ1-1; D not resolved. Trimming removed 11 bases at V and 4 bases at J, with 17 bases between. Germline CDR1 and CDR2: WSHSY and SAAADI. The CDR3 extends over 13 amino acids. The CDR3 sequence is CASKKGFGTEAFF. CDR3 bases: TGCGCCTCCAAAAAGGGATTCGGCACTGAAGCTTTCTTT.